These 30 T cell receptor beta chains were sequenced from one sample in a study of blood T cells in healthy people across ages. Through a sample-barcoded 5' primer and a J-beta primer mix, a second PCR was run for roughly 6 to 11 cycles. One entry per CDR3 protein, called by TCRdb with MiXCR from the 5' RACE reads. The data show around 1,600,000 distinct CDR3 sequences, with approximately 43% seen just once and around 4% held by the top ten. The sequenced sample was blood. These receptors all stem from a woman in her late teens or twenties in good health.

This clonotype was picked up a small number of times. The chain is built from TRBV25-1 and TRBJ2-7; D is ambiguous. CDR1 MGHDK and CDR2 SYGVNS come from the germline V gene. The germline V and J ends were trimmed by 3 bases and 0 bases, with 12 bases remaining between them. This CDR3 has 15 residues. The CDR3 nucleotides are TGTGCCAGCAGTGAGAACTCCGAAAGCTCCTACGAGCAGTACTTC. It translates to CASSENSESSYEQYF.

The chain has TRBV7-9 and TRBJ2-1; a weak D match, TRBD2 (6 bases). CDR1 and CDR2 (germline): SEHNR, FQNEAQ (reference sequence). V was clipped by 6 bases and J by 9 bases, with 18 bases between them. There are 14 residues in the CDR3. The CDR3 nucleotides are TGTGCCAGCAGGGGAGGTGTTCAGGGTGCTGAGCAGTTCTTC. Amino acids: CASRGGVQGAEQFF.

The rearrangement links TRBV6-6 to TRBJ2-1, with 8 bases that match TRBD2. V lost 0 bases to trimming and J lost 8 bases; unmatched junction nucleotides: 6. The CDR3 covers 15 residues. CDR1 and CDR2 from the germline V gene are MNHNY and SVGAGI (reference sequence). The CDR3: CASSYSPSGFDEQFF. The DNA for the CDR3 is TGTGCCAGCAGTTACTCGCCTAGCGGGTTCGATGAGCAGTTCTTC.

This clonotype has only a few counts. The J gene is TRBJ2-1, the V gene TRBV29-1; D is undetermined. Trimming took off 6 bases at V and 10 bases at J, with 16 bases between the two ends. The CDR3 runs to 12 residues. The germline CDR1 and CDR2 sequences are SQVTM and ANQGSEA. This CDR3 is CSVGTSVREQFF. The CDR3 coding sequence is TGCAGCGTCGGAACCTCGGTACGGGAGCAGTTCTTC.

This clonotype was picked up a small number of times. V usage is TRBV6-1 and J usage is TRBJ2-5; TRBD1 aligns across 7 bases. The end of the DNA is better explained by TRBJ2-7, so the J call may be wrong. The V gene's germline CDR1 is MNHNS and CDR2 SASEGT. This CDR3 is built from 14 residues. CDR3 residues: CASSSRGQFDEQYF. In DNA, the CDR3 is TGTGCCAGCAGTTCTCGGGGACAGTTTGACGAGCAGTACTTC.

The V call is TRBV7-2, the J call TRBJ2-1; the D call may be TRBD1 or TRBD2 (6 bases each). The CDR3 runs 15 residues. Looked up from germline, CDR1 is SGHTA and CDR2 is FQGNSA. Trimming pared 2 bases from V and 3 bases from J, leaving 11 bases between. This CDR3 is CASSLNGGHYNEQFF. CDR3 in DNA: TGTGCCAGCAGCTTAAACGGGGGCCACTACAATGAGCAGTTCTTC. Complete variable domain (other parts from reference TRBV7-2 and TRBJ2-1): GAGVSQSPSNKVTEKGKDVELRCDPISGHTALYWYRQSLGQGLEFLIYFQGNSAPDKSGLPSDRFSAERTGGSVSTLTIQRTQQEDSAVYLCASSLNGGHYNEQFFGPGTRLTVL.

This sequence joins TRBV9 and TRBJ1-1; unclear D gene. This CDR3 is built from 14 residues. CDR1 is SGDLS and CDR2 is YYNGEE in the germline V gene. Between the trimmed V and J ends, which lost 4 bases and 4 bases, there was a span of 14 bases. CDR3: CASSNLREGTEAFF. CDR3 nucleotides: TGTGCCAGCAGCAACCTACGGGAAGGCACTGAAGCTTTCTTT. The whole variable domain, remainder taken from reference TRBV9 and TRBJ1-1, is DSGVTQTPKHLITATGQRVTLRCSPRSGDLSVYWYQQSLDQGLQFLIQYYNGEERAKGNILERFSAQQFPDLHSELNLSSLELGDSALYFCASSNLREGTEAFFGQGTRLTVV.

This clonotype was recorded a few times. J is TRBJ2-1 and V is TRBV11-2; 7 bases agree with TRBD2. CDR3 length: 15 residues. CDR1 and CDR2 (germline): SGHAT, FQNNGV. Germline trimming cut 2 bases from V and 4 bases from J; bases unmatched to any gene: 5. Here the CDR3 reads CASSLFSGQYNEQFF. CDR3 nucleotides: TGTGCCAGCAGCTTATTTAGCGGGCAGTACAATGAGCAGTTCTTC.

The table lists this clonotype with many counts. This chain's CDR3 is CASSDGTSTGELFF. CDR3 sequence (DNA): TGTGCCAGCAGTGACGGGACTAGCACCGGGGAGCTGTTTTTT. This sequence joins TRBV6-4 and TRBJ2-2, with TRBD2 matching 8 bases. The J segment lost 4 bases and the V segment lost 2 bases, leaving 0 bases of the junction unmatched. The CDR3 is 14 amino acids. The germline V gene has CDR1 MRHNA and CDR2 SNTAGT.

This clonotype has a handful of counts. The chain has TRBV12-3 or TRBV12-4 and TRBJ2-1; 9 bases agree with TRBD1. With V trimmed by 4 bases and J by 0 bases, 4 bases remained unmatched. This CDR3 is 16 amino acids long. The CDR3 is CASSSGQGISYNEQFF. The DNA of the CDR3 is TGTGCCAGCAGTTCGGGACAGGGTATCTCCTACAATGAGCAGTTCTTC.

Comments on this clonotype: Mismatch with germline at one junction end may stem from a read error. V usage is TRBV6-6 and J usage is TRBJ1-2; D remains unclear. The CDR3 extends over 13 amino acids. Germline CDR1 is MNHNY and CDR2 is SVGAGI (reference sequence). CDR3 DNA: TGTGTCAGCAGTTACTCGAGTCGGGATGGCTACACCTTC. It translates to CVSSYSSRDGYTF.

The chain carries TRBV9 and TRBJ2-1; D possibly matches TRBD1 or TRBD2 (5 bases each). Per the germline V gene, CDR1 is SGDLS and CDR2 is YYNGEE. CDR3 length: 16 amino acids. V was cut by 2 bases and J by 5 bases, with 17 bases left in between. The CDR3 nucleotides are TGTGCCAGCAGCGTTTCCGGGACCCAGTCCCACAATGAGCAGTTCTTC. Its protein product is CASSVSGTQSHNEQFF.

Only a few counts were recorded for this clonotype. The chain employs TRBV15 and TRBJ2-3; D gene ambiguous. V lost 2 bases and J lost 2, with 11 bases in between. The CDR3 consists of 15 residues. Germline V lookup: CDR1 LNHNV, CDR2 YYDKDF (reference sequence). The CDR3, as DNA: TGTGCCACCAGCAGAACCTATCAACCCACAGATACGCAGTATTTT. Protein sequence: CATSRTYQPTDTQYF. The complete variable domain, with remaining parts taken from reference TRBV15 and TRBJ2-3, reads DAMVIQNPRYQVTQFGKPVTLSCSQTLNHNVMYWYQQKSSQAPKLLFHYYDKDFNNEADTPDNFQSRRPNTSFCFLDIRSPGLGDTAMYLCATSRTYQPTDTQYFGPGTRLTVL.

V gene TRBV12-3 or TRBV12-4 combines with J gene TRBJ2-5, with D possibly being TRBD1 (5 bases). Trimming cost V 0 bases and J 4 bases, with 12 bases left between them. The CDR3 spans 15 residues. Here the CDR3 reads CASSLAGVLTETQYF. CDR3 sequence (DNA): TGTGCCAGCAGTTTAGCAGGGGTTCTGACAGAGACCCAGTACTTC.

As for this clonotype: It may be a read error: a sequence one base away is much more abundant. The genes are TRBV6-5 and TRBJ2-3, with D uncertain. The CDR3 sequence is 12 residues long. The germline V and J ends were trimmed by 9 bases and 0 bases, with 7 bases remaining between them. The V gene's germline CDR1 is MNHEY and CDR2 SVGAGI. The CDR3 is CASELSTDTQYF. Here the CDR3 DNA reads TGTGCCAGTGAACTGAGCACAGATACGCAGTATTTT.

Only one count was recorded for this clonotype. The chain couples TRBV29-1 to TRBJ2-1; 9 bases line up with TRBD2. J gave up 7 bases and V 4 bases, and 11 bases lay outside the gene matches. This CDR3 is built from 15 residues. The V gene's germline CDR1 is SQVTM and CDR2 ANQGSEA. CDR3 sequence reads: CSVGGAGLAQNEQFF. The CDR3 DNA follows: TGCAGCGTTGGGGGGGCCGGACTAGCGCAGAATGAGCAGTTCTTC.

A note on this clonotype: The germline gene is not matched at one end of the junction; a read error may be the cause. As DNA, the CDR3 is TGTGCCGGCAGTTTTGGCCAGGTACTTCAGCCCCAGCATTTT. It specifies CAGSFGQVLQPQHF. This chain connects TRBV28 to TRBJ1-5; D gene unclear. Germline CDR1 is MDHEN and CDR2 is SYDVKM. The CDR3 runs to 14 residues.

A few counts support this clonotype. The chain joins TRBV11-2 to TRBJ2-7; no firm D call. CDR3 length: 15 residues. Germline-derived CDR1 and CDR2 are SGHAT and FQNNGV. The V end was cut by 2 bases, the J end by 3 bases, with 14 bases between. CDR3 nucleotide sequence: TGTGCCAGCAGCTTAAAGGGTTTTGTCAGCTACGAGCAGTACTTC. This gives the protein CASSLKGFVSYEQYF.

The J gene is TRBJ2-5, the V gene TRBV6-5; 8 nucleotides line up with TRBD2. There are 13 residues in the CDR3. V lost 5 bases, J lost 6 bases, and 5 bases stayed unmatched. Germline V lookup: CDR1 MNHEY, CDR2 SVGAGI. The DNA for the CDR3 is TGTGCCAGCAGTGATGGACTAGCAAAGACCCAGTACTTC. It yields the protein CASSDGLAKTQYF.

This clonotype was detected many times. The chain's CDR3 is CASSLGGNTIYF. Here the CDR3 DNA reads TGTGCCAGCAGCTTGGGTGGAAACACCATATATTTT. The chain carries TRBV7-9 and TRBJ1-3; no clear D. Germline V gene lookup returns CDR1 SEHNR and CDR2 FQNEAQ (reference sequence). Trimming took off 3 bases at V and 3 bases at J, with 3 bases between the two ends. The CDR3 contains 12 residues.

On this clonotype: A single base separates this from a much larger clone, so it may be a read error. The chain recombines TRBV12-3 or TRBV12-4 with TRBJ2-1; 8 positions agree with TRBD2. The CDR3 runs to 13 residues. J gave up 6 bases and V 6 bases, and 4 bases lay outside the gene matches. CDR3 nucleotide sequence: TGTGCCAGCAGCTGGACTAGCTGCAATGAGCAGTTCTTC. Encoded protein: CASSWTSCNEQFF.

This clonotype was counted between two and nine times. The gene calls are TRBV28 and TRBJ2-7; tentatively, D is TRBD1 (5 bases). TRBJ2-5 matches the DNA end more closely, so the J call is doubtful. Per the germline V gene, CDR1 is MDHEN and CDR2 is SYDVKM. The CDR3 is 16 amino acids. The CDR3 DNA follows: TGTGCCAGCAGTTTCCCCCATTCAGGGAAGTTGGAGACCCAGTACTTC. Protein sequence: CASSFPHSGKLETQYF.

V is TRBV20-1 and J is TRBJ1-5; D unresolved. With 4 bases removed from V and 6 bases from J, the gap between germline ends came to 19 bases. The CDR3 totals 15 residues. Germline loops: CDR1 DFQATT, CDR2 SNEGSKA (reference sequence). The CDR3 DNA follows: TGCAGTGCTAATAATCGCTCCGGGCTGGGTCAGCCCCAGCATTTT. Encoded protein: CSANNRSGLGQPQHF.

This chain joins TRBV29-1 and TRBJ1-1; D is possibly TRBD1 (6 bases). The V and J ends lost 7 bases and 0 bases respectively, with 15 bases between them. The CDR3 length is 14 residues. CDR1 SQVTM and CDR2 ANQGSEA come from the germline V gene. CDR3 in amino acids: CSGAKQGLNTEAFF. The DNA of the CDR3 is TGCAGCGGGGCTAAACAGGGCTTGAACACTGAAGCTTTCTTT. Full variable domain (rest looked up from reference TRBV29-1 and TRBJ1-1): SAVISQKPSRDICQRGTSLTIQCQVDSQVTMMFWYRQQPGQSLTLIATANQGSEATYESGFVIDKFPISRPNLTFSTLTVSNMSPEDSSIYLCSGAKQGLNTEAFFGQGTRLTVV.

CDR3 bases: TGTGCCAGCAGCCCGAATTTAGCGGGAGAGAACACCGGGGAGCTGTTTTTT. It yields the protein CASSPNLAGENTGELFF. This sequence joins TRBV3-1 and TRBJ2-2; TRBD2 matches at 9 bases. The CDR3 is made up of 17 amino acids. Trimming removed 4 bases from V and 1 base from J; junction bases left unmatched: 7. Germline V gene sequence: CDR1 LGHDT, CDR2 YNNKEL (reference sequence).

The chain recombines TRBV7-2 with TRBJ2-1; 9 bases map to TRBD2. The end of the DNA is better explained by TRBJ2-7, so the J call may be wrong. There are 18 residues in the CDR3. Germline CDR1 reads SGHTA; CDR2 reads FQGNSA. CDR3 sequence reads: CASSLGGRALNSYNEQYF. The DNA for the CDR3 is TGTGCCAGCAGCTTAGGCGGGAGGGCCCTTAACTCCTACAATGAGCAGTACTTC.

This clonotype was seen a few times. The chain combines TRBV12-3 or TRBV12-4 with TRBJ2-7; D remains ambiguous. The CDR3 extends over 10 amino acids. V was clipped by 3 bases and J by 6 bases, with 3 bases between them. The CDR3 DNA reads TGTGCCAGCAGTTTGACCGAGCAGTACTTC. This translates into CASSLTEQYF.

The CDR3 coding sequence is TGTGCCAGCAGCCAAAAGGGGACAGGGATCTACTCCTATGGCTACACCTTC. Translation: CASSQKGTGIYSYGYTF. This chain links TRBV3-1 with TRBJ1-2, with 9 positions matching TRBD1. The length of the CDR3 is 17 residues. Germline V gene data show CDR1 as LGHDT and CDR2 as YNNKEL (reference sequence). Trimming took 2 bases from V and 4 from J; bases not matched to a gene: 11.

This clonotype is a singleton in its sample. V and J are TRBV20-1 and TRBJ2-2; a possible D gene is TRBD1 (6 bases). Trimming removed 0 bases at V and 7 bases at J, with 9 bases between. This CDR3 region has 13 residues. CDR1 and CDR2 from the germline V gene are DFQATT and SNEGSKA (reference sequence). The CDR3 nucleotides read TGCAGTGCTAGAGAGGGGGCTGGCGGGGAGCTGTTTTTT. It yields the protein CSAREGAGGELFF.

This chain joins TRBV30 and TRBJ2-3, with 8 bases that match TRBD2. Germline V gene lookup returns CDR1 GTSNPN and CDR2 SVGIG (reference sequence). The CDR3 sequence is 15 residues long. J gave up 3 bases and V 1 base, and 6 bases lay outside the gene matches. The CDR3 loop reads CAWSATGGPTDTQYF. DNA of the CDR3: TGTGCCTGGAGTGCCACGGGGGGGCCGACAGATACGCAGTATTTT.